Listed below are T cell receptor beta chains from one sample, sequenced in a study of glioma-infiltrating T cells after dendritic cell vaccination. Here immunoSEQ multiplex PCR was the method, and the copy in TCRdb shows in-frame clones only, minus some. The sample has roughly 100,000 clones, 85% to 90% seen once. The source was blood, collected before dendritic cell vaccination. Every receptor here comes from a human donor with glioblastoma. Each CDR3 is given with its conserved first and last residue. D genes are given only for firm matches. Size is omitted from some rows. Given values are once, few, many or a class for expanded clones.

j_call: TRBJ2-1; v_call: TRBV27; d_call: -; clone_size: once; cdr3_nt: TGTGCCAGCAGTTTGGGCGGGGGCTTCTCCTACAATGAGCAGTTCTTC; cdr3_aa: CASSLGGGFSYNEQFF
j_call: TRBJ1-5; v_call: TRBV4-1; d_call: -; clone_size: -; cdr3_nt: TGTGCCAGCAGCCAAGACGGGGGGCTTGGCAATCAGCCCCAGCATTTT; cdr3_aa: CASSQDGGLGNQPQHF
j_call: TRBJ2-2; v_call: TRBV11-3; d_call: -; clone_size: -; cdr3_nt: TGTGCCAGCAGCTCTGCAGGGACGAACACCGGGGAGCTGTTTTTT; cdr3_aa: CASSSAGTNTGELFF
j_call: TRBJ2-7; v_call: TRBV4-1; d_call: -; clone_size: -; cdr3_nt: TGCGCCAGCAGTCGATCTACGGCCGGGAGCTCCTACGAGCAGTACTTC; cdr3_aa: CASSRSTAGSSYEQYF
j_call: TRBJ2-7; v_call: TRBV19; d_call: -; clone_size: -; cdr3_nt: TGTGCCAGTAAAGCTCTGGGACTTTTTACCTACGAGCAGTACTTC; cdr3_aa: CASKALGLFTYEQYF
j_call: TRBJ1-3; v_call: TRBV6-1; d_call: TRBD1; clone_size: -; cdr3_nt: TGTGCCAGCAGTGAACGGGACAGGGGAAGGGGAAACACCATATATTTT; cdr3_aa: CASSERDRGRGNTIYF
j_call: TRBJ1-3; v_call: TRBV7-9; d_call: -; clone_size: few; cdr3_nt: TGTGCCAGCAGCCCATCAGGGCACGGAAACACCATATATTTT; cdr3_aa: CASSPSGHGNTIYF
j_call: TRBJ2-5; v_call: TRBV10-3; d_call: TRBD1; clone_size: -; cdr3_nt: TGTGCCATCAGTGGACAGGGGGGAGAAGAGACCCAGTACTTC; cdr3_aa: CAISGQGGEETQYF
j_call: TRBJ1-4; v_call: TRBV10-1; d_call: TRBD1; clone_size: -; cdr3_nt: TGCGCCAGGGAGTATTGTCCGCGGACAGGTCTGGAGGCAACTAATGAAAAACTGTTTTTT; cdr3_aa: CAREYCPRTGLEATNEKLFF
j_call: TRBJ1-2; v_call: TRBV19; d_call: -; clone_size: few; cdr3_nt: TGTGCCAGTAGTATTCGGTGGGGGCAAGAACTTGGCTACACCTTC; cdr3_aa: CASSIRWGQELGYTF
j_call: TRBJ1-1; v_call: TRBV7-9; d_call: -; clone_size: -; cdr3_nt: TGTGCCAGCAGCGTAGCAAAATCCGGGAGGAACACTGAAGCTTTCTTT; cdr3_aa: CASSVAKSGRNTEAFF
j_call: TRBJ1-2; v_call: TRBV19; d_call: -; clone_size: -; cdr3_nt: TGTGCCAGAGGGGCAGGTGGGGGCTACACCTTC; cdr3_aa: CARGAGGGYTF
j_call: TRBJ2-2; v_call: TRBV7-2; d_call: TRBD2; clone_size: few; cdr3_nt: TGTGCCAGCAGCTTAGGGAGACTAGCGGGAGTCACCGGGGAGCTGTTTTTT; cdr3_aa: CASSLGRLAGVTGELFF
j_call: TRBJ1-1; v_call: TRBV2; d_call: -; clone_size: few; cdr3_nt: TGTGCCAGCAGGCCTCAGATTGGCACTGAAGCTTTCTTT; cdr3_aa: CASRPQIGTEAFF
j_call: TRBJ2-2; v_call: TRBV18; d_call: -; clone_size: -; cdr3_nt: TGTGCCAGCTCACCGGAGGGATCCAACACCGGGGAGCTGTTTTTT; cdr3_aa: CASSPEGSNTGELFF
j_call: TRBJ1-2; v_call: TRBV13; d_call: TRBD1; clone_size: -; cdr3_nt: TGTGCCAGCAGCTTGGTAGACAGGGGGAGGTATGGCTACACCTTC; cdr3_aa: CASSLVDRGRYGYTF
j_call: TRBJ2-2; v_call: TRBV19; d_call: -; clone_size: once; cdr3_nt: TGTGCCAGTAGTATTTCCACGAACACCGGGGAGCTGTTTTTT; cdr3_aa: CASSISTNTGELFF
j_call: TRBJ1-2; v_call: TRBV5-6; d_call: -; clone_size: -; cdr3_nt: TGTGCCAGCAGCGCCGGCTATGGCTACACCTTC; cdr3_aa: CASSAGYGYTF
j_call: TRBJ2-2; v_call: TRBV6-5; d_call: TRBD1; clone_size: -; cdr3_nt: TGTGCCAGCAGCACCCCAGGGGGCTCGGGGGAGCTGTTTTTT; cdr3_aa: CASSTPGGSGELFF
j_call: TRBJ2-7; v_call: TRBV10-3; d_call: -; clone_size: -; cdr3_nt: TGTGCCATCGGGGTGCAGGGAATCAACGAGCAGTACTTC; cdr3_aa: CAIGVQGINEQYF
j_call: TRBJ1-3; v_call: TRBV7-6; d_call: TRBD1; clone_size: -; cdr3_nt: TGTGCCAGCAGCAATAGCGGTTGGGAACAGGGGTTAGACACCATATATTTT; cdr3_aa: CASSNSGWEQGLDTIYF
j_call: TRBJ2-2; v_call: TRBV5-6; d_call: -; clone_size: -; cdr3_nt: TGTGCCAGCAGCCGGGGGGTTCCTAGGGGGTACACCGGGGAGCTGTTTTTT; cdr3_aa: CASSRGVPRGYTGELFF
j_call: TRBJ1-2; v_call: TRBV19; d_call: -; clone_size: -; cdr3_nt: TGTGCCAGTAGTACCCAACAGGGCTTCGGCTACACCTTC; cdr3_aa: CASSTQQGFGYTF
j_call: TRBJ1-1; v_call: TRBV11-3; d_call: -; clone_size: -; cdr3_nt: TGTGCCAGCAGCTCGGGTTCGGTCCAGCCGGGTGCTTTCTTT; cdr3_aa: CASSSGSVQPGAFF
j_call: TRBJ2-2; v_call: TRBV5-1; d_call: -; clone_size: -; cdr3_nt: TGCGCCAGCAGCTTGGCCTATGGCAGGGGGGACACCGGGGAGCTGTTTTTT; cdr3_aa: CASSLAYGRGDTGELFF
j_call: TRBJ2-5; v_call: TRBV5-1; d_call: TRBD2; clone_size: -; cdr3_nt: TGCGCCAGCAGCTTCCTAGCGGGGGGGCAGTATGAGACCCAGTACTTC; cdr3_aa: CASSFLAGGQYETQYF
j_call: TRBJ2-1; v_call: TRBV5-1; d_call: -; clone_size: -; cdr3_nt: TGCGCCAGCAGCCCGGAGGGGAATTCCTACAATGAGCAGTTCTTC; cdr3_aa: CASSPEGNSYNEQFF
j_call: TRBJ1-2; v_call: TRBV5-1; d_call: TRBD1; clone_size: -; cdr3_nt: TGCGCCAGCAGAGGGGGCGAAACCCTAGTCTATGGCTACACCTTC; cdr3_aa: CASRGGETLVYGYTF
j_call: TRBJ1-6; v_call: TRBV9; d_call: -; clone_size: once; cdr3_nt: TGTGCCAGCGGATTGGACAGAAATTCACCCCTCCACTTT; cdr3_aa: CASGLDRNSPLHF
j_call: TRBJ2-5; v_call: TRBV6-6; d_call: TRBD2; clone_size: -; cdr3_nt: TGTGCCAGCAGGCGGACTAGCGGAGCCCAAGAGACCCAGTACTTC; cdr3_aa: CASRRTSGAQETQYF
j_call: TRBJ2-3; v_call: TRBV7-7; d_call: -; clone_size: few; cdr3_nt: TGTGCCAGCAGCCCTCTGGGCCCTAGCACAGATACGCAGTATTTT; cdr3_aa: CASSPLGPSTDTQYF
j_call: TRBJ1-5; v_call: TRBV4-2; d_call: TRBD1; clone_size: -; cdr3_nt: TGTGCCAGCAGCCAAGATGAATCAGGGGGTTTGCCCCAGCATTTT; cdr3_aa: CASSQDESGGLPQHF
j_call: TRBJ2-5; v_call: TRBV2; d_call: -; clone_size: -; cdr3_nt: TGTGCCAGCAGTGGTCTAGCAGAGGAGACCCAGTACTTC; cdr3_aa: CASSGLAEETQYF
j_call: TRBJ2-6; v_call: TRBV15; d_call: -; clone_size: -; cdr3_nt: TGTGCCACCAGCAGAGATCAGGGGAGAGGGGCCAACGTCCTGACTTTC; cdr3_aa: CATSRDQGRGANVLTF
j_call: TRBJ2-4; v_call: TRBV2; d_call: TRBD2; clone_size: -; cdr3_nt: TGTGCCAGCAGAGGCGGGAGGGGCACCAAAAACATTCAGTACTTC; cdr3_aa: CASRGGRGTKNIQYF
j_call: TRBJ1-2; v_call: TRBV5-1; d_call: -; clone_size: -; cdr3_nt: TGCGCCAGCAGCCCCCCGAGGGGGGGCAGCGGCTACACCTTC; cdr3_aa: CASSPPRGGSGYTF
j_call: TRBJ1-1; v_call: TRBV5-1; d_call: -; clone_size: -; cdr3_nt: TGCGCCAGCAGCTTGGACGACAGTCCCTGGGGCAGCACTGAAGCTTTCTTT; cdr3_aa: CASSLDDSPWGSTEAFF
j_call: TRBJ1-2; v_call: TRBV29-1; d_call: -; clone_size: -; cdr3_nt: TGCAGCGTCGGCCGGACACTTACTAACTATGGCTACACCTTC; cdr3_aa: CSVGRTLTNYGYTF
j_call: TRBJ2-1; v_call: TRBV5-4; d_call: -; clone_size: -; cdr3_nt: TGTGCCAGCAGCTCCGACAAAAACTCCTACAATGAGCAGTTCTTC; cdr3_aa: CASSSDKNSYNEQFF
j_call: TRBJ2-1; v_call: TRBV5-6; d_call: TRBD2; clone_size: -; cdr3_nt: TGTGCCAGCAGCTTGGCCTCTAGCGGGGGCATATACAATGAGCAGTTCTTC; cdr3_aa: CASSLASSGGIYNEQFF
j_call: TRBJ1-2; v_call: TRBV19; d_call: TRBD1; clone_size: -; cdr3_nt: TGTGCCAGTACCCTGGGGGACAGGGATTTCTCTGGCTACACCTTC; cdr3_aa: CASTLGDRDFSGYTF